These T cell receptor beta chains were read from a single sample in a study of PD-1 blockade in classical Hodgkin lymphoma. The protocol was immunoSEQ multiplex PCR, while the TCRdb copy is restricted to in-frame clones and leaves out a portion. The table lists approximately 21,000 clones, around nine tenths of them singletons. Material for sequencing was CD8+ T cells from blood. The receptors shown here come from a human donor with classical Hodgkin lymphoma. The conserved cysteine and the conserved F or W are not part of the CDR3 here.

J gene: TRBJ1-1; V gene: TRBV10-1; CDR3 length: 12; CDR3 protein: ASSESRGYTEAF
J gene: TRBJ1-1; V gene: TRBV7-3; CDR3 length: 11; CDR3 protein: ASSEDRDTEAF
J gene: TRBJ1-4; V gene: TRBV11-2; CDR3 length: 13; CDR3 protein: ASSLGAGGVSGLF
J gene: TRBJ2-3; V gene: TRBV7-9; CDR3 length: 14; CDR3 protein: ASSYPRGTSTDTQY
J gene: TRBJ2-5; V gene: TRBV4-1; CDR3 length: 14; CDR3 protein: ASSQLGLWRSGTQY
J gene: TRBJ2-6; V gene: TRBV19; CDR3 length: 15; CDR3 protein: ASRSGRLVPGANVLT
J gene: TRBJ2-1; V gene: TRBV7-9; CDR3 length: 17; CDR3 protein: ASSLAPGLAGGPYNEQF
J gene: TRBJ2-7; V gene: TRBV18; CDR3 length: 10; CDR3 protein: ASSIPGYEQY
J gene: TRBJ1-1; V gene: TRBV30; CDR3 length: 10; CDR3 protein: AWSDRDTEAF
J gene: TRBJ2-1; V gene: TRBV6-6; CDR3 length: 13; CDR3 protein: ASRGTGLAYNEQF
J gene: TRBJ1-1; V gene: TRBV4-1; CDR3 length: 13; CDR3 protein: ASSQGGQGKTEAF
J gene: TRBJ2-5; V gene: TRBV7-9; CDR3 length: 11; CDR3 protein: ASSLAVGETQY
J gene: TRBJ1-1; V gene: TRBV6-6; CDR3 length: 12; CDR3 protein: ASSYQGASTEAF
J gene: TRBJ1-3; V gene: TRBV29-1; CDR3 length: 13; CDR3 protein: SVAGQEDYGNTIY
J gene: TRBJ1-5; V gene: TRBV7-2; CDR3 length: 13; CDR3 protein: ASSLAFGPNQPQH
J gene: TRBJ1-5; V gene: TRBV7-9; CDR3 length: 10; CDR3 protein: ASSDSYQPQH
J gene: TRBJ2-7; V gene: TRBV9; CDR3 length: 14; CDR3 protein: ASSVAPGTSSYEQY
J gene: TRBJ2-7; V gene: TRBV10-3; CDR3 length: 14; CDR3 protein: AISEVPRQIPYEQY
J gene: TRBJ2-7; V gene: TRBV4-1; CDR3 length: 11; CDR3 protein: ASSQGANWEQY
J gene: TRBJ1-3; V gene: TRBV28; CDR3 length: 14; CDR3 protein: ASSSDISSNGNTIY
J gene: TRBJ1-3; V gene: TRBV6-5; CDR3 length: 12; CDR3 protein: ASTRTVSGNTIY
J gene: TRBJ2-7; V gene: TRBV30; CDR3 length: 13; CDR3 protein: AWSVGSDLSYEQY
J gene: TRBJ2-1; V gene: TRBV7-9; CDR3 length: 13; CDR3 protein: ASSLARSSYNEQF
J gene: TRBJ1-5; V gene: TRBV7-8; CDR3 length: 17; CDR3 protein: ASSSYEVSGTGVHQPQH
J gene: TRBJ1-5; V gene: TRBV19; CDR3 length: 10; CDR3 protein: ASSVIGQPQH
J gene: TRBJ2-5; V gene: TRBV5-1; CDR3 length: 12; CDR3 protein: ASSLAGVQETQY
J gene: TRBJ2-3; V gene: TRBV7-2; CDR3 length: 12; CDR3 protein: ASSLELAQGTQY
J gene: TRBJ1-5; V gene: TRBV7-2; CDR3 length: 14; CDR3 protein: ASSSRLPGGNQPQH
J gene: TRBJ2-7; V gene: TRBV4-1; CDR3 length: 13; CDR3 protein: ASSQAEGLLYEQY
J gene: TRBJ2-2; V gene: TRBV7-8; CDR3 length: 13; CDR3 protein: ASSPRTSGAGELF
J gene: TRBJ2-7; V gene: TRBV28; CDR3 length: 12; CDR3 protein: ATSYDTPSYEQY
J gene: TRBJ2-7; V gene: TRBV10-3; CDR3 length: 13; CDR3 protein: AISEPGVSELVQY
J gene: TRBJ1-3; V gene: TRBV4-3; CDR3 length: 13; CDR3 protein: ASSQDRYSGNTIY
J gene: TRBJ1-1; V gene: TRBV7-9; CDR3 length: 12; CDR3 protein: ASSLIGRSFEAF
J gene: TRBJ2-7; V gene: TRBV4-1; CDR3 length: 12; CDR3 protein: ASSQGPETYEQY
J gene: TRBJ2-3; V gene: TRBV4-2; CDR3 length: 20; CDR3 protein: ASSPRGSGGAGRNWGTDTQY
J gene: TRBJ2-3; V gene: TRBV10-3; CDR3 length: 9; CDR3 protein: AISSVDTQY
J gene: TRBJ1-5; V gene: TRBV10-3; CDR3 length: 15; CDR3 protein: AISESDRTGSNQPQH
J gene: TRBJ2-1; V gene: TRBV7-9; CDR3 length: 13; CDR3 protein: ASSSIDRQYNEQF
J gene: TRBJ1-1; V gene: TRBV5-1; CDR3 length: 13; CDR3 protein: ASSLVGGENTEAF
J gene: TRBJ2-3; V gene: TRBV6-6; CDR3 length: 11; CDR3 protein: ASSVQSTDTQY
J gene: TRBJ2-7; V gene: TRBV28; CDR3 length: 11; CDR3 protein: ASGGSGAYEQY
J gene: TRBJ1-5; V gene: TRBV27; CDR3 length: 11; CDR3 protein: ASSSGRGQPQH
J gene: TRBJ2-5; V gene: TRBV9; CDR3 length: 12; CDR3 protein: ASSVGGDWETQY
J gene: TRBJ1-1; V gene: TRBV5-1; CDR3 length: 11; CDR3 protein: ASTLGGHTEAF
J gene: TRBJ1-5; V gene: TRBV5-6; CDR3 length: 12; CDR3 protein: ASSLGTNNQPQH
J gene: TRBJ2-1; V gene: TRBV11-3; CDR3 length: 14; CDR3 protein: ASSSHTSGGNYEQF
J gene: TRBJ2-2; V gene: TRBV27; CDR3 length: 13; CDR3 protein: ASTPTPDGTGELF
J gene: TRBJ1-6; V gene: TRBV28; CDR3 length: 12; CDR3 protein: ASSLSGHNPPLH
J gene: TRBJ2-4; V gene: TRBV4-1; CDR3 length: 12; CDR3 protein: ASSHVGGRSIQY